Shown below are 17 T cell receptor beta chains from a single sample sequenced in a study of cytomegalovirus exposure and HLA in healthy donors. Only in-frame clones appear in the TCRdb table, and some are missing; sequencing was by immunoSEQ multiplex PCR. The sample carries fewer than 120,000 clones, around nine tenths recorded once. The sequenced sample was PBMCs. Receptors were obtained from a woman under 30 in good health and CMV-seronegative.

This chain joins TRBV11-1 and TRBJ2-2; 7 bases are shared with TRBD1. The CDR3 contains 16 residues. V shed 2 bases, J shed 3 bases, and the junction held 6 bases outside the gene matches. The germline V gene encodes CDR1 SGHAT and CDR2 FQDESV (reference sequence). CDR3 sequence: CASSLQGGGYTGELFF. For the CDR3, the DNA is TGTGCCAGCAGCTTACAAGGGGGCGGTTACACCGGGGAGCTGTTTTTT. The whole variable domain, filled in from reference TRBV11-1 and TRBJ2-2, reads EAEVAQSPRYKITEKSQAVAFWCDPISGHATLYWYRQILGQGPELLVQFQDESVVDDSQLPKDRFSAERLKGVDSTLKIQPAELGDSAMYLCASSLQGGGYTGELFFGEGSRLTVL.

This chain connects TRBV10-3 to TRBJ2-2; 9 bases agree with TRBD1. Germline loops: CDR1 ENHRY, CDR2 SYGVKD. This CDR3 comprises 15 residues. The junction had 6 bases not matched to a gene; V was cut back by 6 bases and J by 4 bases. The CDR3 sequence: CAISQGQGGTGELFF. The CDR3 nucleotides read TGTGCCATCAGCCAGGGACAGGGTGGCACCGGGGAGCTGTTTTTT.

CDR3 protein: CASSFSGEGYGYTF. CDR3 nucleotide sequence: TGCGCCAGCAGCTTTTCGGGGGAAGGCTATGGCTACACCTTC. This chain connects TRBV5-1 to TRBJ1-2, with TRBD1 as a possible D gene (5 bases). With 2 bases removed from V and 4 bases from J, the gap between germline ends came to 12 bases. The CDR3 spans 14 residues. CDR1 is SGHRS, CDR2 YFSETQ, per germline.

The gene calls are TRBV4-1 and TRBJ1-5; the D gene is possibly TRBD1 (6 bases). The CDR3 contains 19 residues. Germline values: CDR1 MGHRA, CDR2 YSYEKL. The germline V and J ends were trimmed by 4 bases and 0 bases, with 22 bases remaining between them. The CDR3, as DNA: TGCGCCAGCAGCCCGGCGGGGGCCCAGGGAGGGTATAGCAATCAGCCCCAGCATTTT. It translates to CASSPAGAQGGYSNQPQHF.

To note about this clone: The sample holds other DNA sequences that translate to the same CDR3. The chain couples TRBV18 to TRBJ2-1; 8 nucleotides align to TRBD1. Trimming at V came to 3 bases and at J to 0 bases, leaving 1 base not matched to a gene. This CDR3 is 15 amino acids long. CDR1 is KGHSH and CDR2 is LQKENI in the germline V gene. CDR3 amino acids: CASSPTGGSYNEQFF. CDR3 nucleotides: TGTGCCAGCTCACCTACAGGGGGCTCCTACAATGAGCAGTTCTTC.

The chain has TRBV10-2 and TRBJ2-5, with 12 bases fitting TRBD2. The CDR3 consists of 18 residues. CDR1 is WSHSY and CDR2 is SAAADI in the germline V gene. With V trimmed by 6 bases and J by 4 bases, 15 bases remained unmatched. CDR3 region: CASSDGRLAGARGETQYF. The DNA for the CDR3 is TGCGCCAGCAGCGACGGGAGACTAGCGGGAGCCCGGGGAGAGACCCAGTACTTC.

This clone was observed a single time. The V and J genes are TRBV7-9 and TRBJ1-6; D not resolved. The CDR3 is 17 residues long. Germline CDR1 and CDR2: SEHNR and FQNEAQ (reference sequence). Trimming removed 8 bases from V and 2 bases from J, with 19 bases in between. DNA of the CDR3: TGTGCCAGCGGCCCAGGACTGCTTAGTACCTATAATTCACCCCTCCACTTT. This codes for CASGPGLLSTYNSPLHF.

The rearrangement uses TRBV5-6 and TRBJ2-7, with 8 bases identical to TRBD1. V dropped 4 bases and J dropped 3; count of bases not matched to a gene: 6. The CDR3 has 14 amino acids. Germline assignment: CDR1 SGHDT and CDR2 YYEEEE. The CDR3 protein is CASSAGQDYYEQYF. CDR3 bases: TGTGCCAGCAGCGCGGGACAGGACTACTACGAGCAGTACTTC.

A single count supports this clone. The J gene is TRBJ2-1, the V gene TRBV7-6; the D gene is possibly TRBD1 (5 bases). CDR1 SGHVS and CDR2 FNYEAQ come from the germline V gene. This CDR3 has 14 amino acids. V shed 2 bases and J shed 0 bases, with 5 bases lying between them. The CDR3, as DNA: TGTGCCAGCAGCTTAAGGGGCTCCTACAATGAGCAGTTCTTC. Its protein product is CASSLRGSYNEQFF.

This chain links TRBV7-9 with TRBJ1-2; D unresolved. The length of the CDR3 is 14 residues. Trimming took 4 bases from V and 3 from J, leaving 12 bases between them. Per the germline V gene, CDR1 is SEHNR and CDR2 is FQNEAQ (reference sequence). CDR3 in amino acids: CASSSPDYHYGYTF. In DNA form, the CDR3 reads TGTGCCAGCAGCTCACCCGACTATCACTATGGCTACACCTTC. Using reference TRBV7-9 and TRBJ1-2 for the parts outside the CDR3, the full variable domain is DTGVSQNPRHKITKRGQNVTFRCDPISEHNRLYWYRQTLGQGPEFLTYFQNEAQLEKSRLLSDRFSAERPKGSFSTLEIQRTEQGDSAMYLCASSSPDYHYGYTFGSGTRLTVV.

The rearrangement joins TRBV7-2 to TRBJ2-7; 7 bases are shared with TRBD1. There are 18 residues in the CDR3. V gave up 5 bases and J gave up 1 base; unmatched junction bases: 17. CDR1 and CDR2 from the germline V gene are SGHTA and FQGNSA. The CDR3: CASSPGLGKRQGSYEQYF. CDR3 coding DNA: TGTGCCAGCAGCCCTGGATTGGGTAAGAGACAGGGTTCCTACGAGCAGTACTTC.

This clone was observed a single time. The rearrangement joins TRBV19 to TRBJ2-2; no definite D call. CDR3 length: 15 residues. Germline V gene sequence: CDR1 LNHDA, CDR2 SQIVND (reference sequence). Trimming pared 3 bases from V and 0 bases from J, leaving 8 bases between. The CDR3: CASSIQASNTGELFF. CDR3 in DNA: TGTGCCAGTAGTATTCAGGCATCGAACACCGGGGAGCTGTTTTTT.

This chain uses TRBV14 with TRBJ2-1; 9 bases are shared with TRBD1. The germline gives CDR1 SGHDN, CDR2 FVKESK. CDR3 length equals 13 residues. V lost 4 bases to trimming and J lost 6 bases; unmatched junction nucleotides: 1. CDR3 in amino acids: CASSRDRANEQFF. In DNA, the CDR3 is TGTGCCAGCAGCCGGGACAGGGCCAATGAGCAGTTCTTC.

The chain has TRBV2 and TRBJ2-5; D unresolved. This CDR3 is 11 amino acids long. Germline assignment: CDR1 SNHLY and CDR2 FYNNEI. The V gene lost 6 bases and the J gene lost 4 bases, with 6 bases spanning the gap. The CDR3: CASRYLETQYF. CDR3 nucleotide sequence: TGTGCCAGCAGATACTTAGAGACCCAGTACTTC.

The chain recombines TRBV10-1 with TRBJ2-1; TRBD2 agrees at 12 bases. The V gene's germline CDR1 is WNHNN and CDR2 SYGVQD (reference sequence). V shed 2 bases, J shed 11 bases, and the junction held 1 base outside the gene matches. This CDR3 is built from 13 residues. The CDR3: CASSERTSGKQFF. As DNA, the CDR3 is TGCGCCAGCAGTGAGAGGACTAGCGGGAAGCAGTTCTTC.

The V gene is TRBV30, the J gene TRBJ1-1; D gene uncertain. Trimming removed 4 bases at V and 7 bases at J, with 16 bases between. The CDR3 is 13 amino acids. The germline CDR1 and CDR2 sequences are GTSNPN and SVGIG (reference sequence). CDR3 coding DNA: TGTGCCTGGATGGTGTGGCAGTCCCGTGAAGCTTTCTTT. It yields the protein CAWMVWQSREAFF.

The rearrangement joins TRBV4-3 to TRBJ2-1, with D hard to call. Germline lookup yields CDR1 LGHNA and CDR2 YSLEER. The V end lost 1 base, the J end lost 6 bases, and 7 bases lay between the germline ends. The CDR3 sequence is 13 residues long. The CDR3 reads CASSQVAVNEQFF. The DNA for the CDR3 is TGCGCCAGCAGCCAAGTAGCAGTCAATGAGCAGTTCTTC.